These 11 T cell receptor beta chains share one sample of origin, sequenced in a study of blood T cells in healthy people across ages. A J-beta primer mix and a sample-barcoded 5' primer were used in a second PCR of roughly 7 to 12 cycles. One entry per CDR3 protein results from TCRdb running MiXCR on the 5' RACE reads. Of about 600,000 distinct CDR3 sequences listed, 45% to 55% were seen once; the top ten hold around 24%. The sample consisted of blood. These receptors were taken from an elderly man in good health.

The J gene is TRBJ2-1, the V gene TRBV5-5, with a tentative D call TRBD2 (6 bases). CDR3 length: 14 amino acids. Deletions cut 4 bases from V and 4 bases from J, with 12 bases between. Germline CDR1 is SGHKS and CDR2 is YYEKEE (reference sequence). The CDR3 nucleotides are TGTGCCAGCAGCACCGGCCGGGGGTACAATGAGCAGTTCTTC. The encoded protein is CASSTGRGYNEQFF. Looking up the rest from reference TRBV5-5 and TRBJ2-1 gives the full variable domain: DAGVTQSPTHLIKTRGQQVTLRCSPISGHKSVSWYQQVLGQGPQFIFQYYEKEERGRGNFPDRFSARQFPNYSSELNVNALLLGDSALYLCASSTGRGYNEQFFGPGTRLTVL.

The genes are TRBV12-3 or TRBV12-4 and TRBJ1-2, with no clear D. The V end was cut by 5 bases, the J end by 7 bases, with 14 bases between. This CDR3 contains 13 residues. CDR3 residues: CASSPPVVFGYTF. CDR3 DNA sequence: TGTGCCAGCAGTCCCCCGGTGGTCTTTGGCTACACCTTC.

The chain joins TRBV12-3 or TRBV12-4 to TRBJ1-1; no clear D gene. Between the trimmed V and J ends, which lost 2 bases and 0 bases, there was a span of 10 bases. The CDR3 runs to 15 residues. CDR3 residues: CASSLPGRLNTEAFF. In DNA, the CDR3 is TGTGCCAGCAGTTTACCTGGCAGGCTGAACACTGAAGCTTTCTTT.

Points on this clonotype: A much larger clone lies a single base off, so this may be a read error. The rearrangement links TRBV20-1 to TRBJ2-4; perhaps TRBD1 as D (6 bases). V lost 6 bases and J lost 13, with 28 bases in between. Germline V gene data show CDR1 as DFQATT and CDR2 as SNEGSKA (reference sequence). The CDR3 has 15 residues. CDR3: CSATTATGPTYVQYF. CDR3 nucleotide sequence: TGCAGTGCAACAACCGCGACAGGACCCACCTACGTGCAGTACTTC.

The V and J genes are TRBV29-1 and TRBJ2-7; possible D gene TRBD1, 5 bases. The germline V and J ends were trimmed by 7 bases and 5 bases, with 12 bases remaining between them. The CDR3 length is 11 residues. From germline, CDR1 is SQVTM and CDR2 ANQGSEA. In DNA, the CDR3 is TGCAGCGCCGCTCAGGGAAACGAGCAGTACTTC. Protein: CSAAQGNEQYF.

CDR3 region: CASSLEASVSNEKLFF. The CDR3 bases are TGTGCCAGCAGCTTAGAGGCGTCGGTTAGTAATGAAAAACTGTTTTTT. This sequence joins TRBV7-2 and TRBJ1-4; D ambiguous. V was pared by 1 base and J by 4 bases, with 13 bases between. CDR3 length: 16 residues. Germline V gene data show CDR1 as SGHTA and CDR2 as FQGNSA.

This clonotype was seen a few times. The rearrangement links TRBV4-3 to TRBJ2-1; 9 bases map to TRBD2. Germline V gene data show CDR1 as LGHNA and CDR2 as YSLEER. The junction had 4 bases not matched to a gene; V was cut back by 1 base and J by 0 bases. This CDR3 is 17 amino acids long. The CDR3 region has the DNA TGCGCCAGCAGCCAAGTTCCAGCGGGGGGCTCCTACAATGAGCAGTTCTTC. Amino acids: CASSQVPAGGSYNEQFF.

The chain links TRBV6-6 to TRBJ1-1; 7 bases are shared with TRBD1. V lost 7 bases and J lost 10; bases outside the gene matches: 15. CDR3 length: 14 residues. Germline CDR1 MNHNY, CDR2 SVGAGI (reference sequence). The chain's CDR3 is CASTLQGSLGRAFF. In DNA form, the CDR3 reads TGTGCCAGCACCCTACAGGGGAGTCTTGGTAGAGCTTTCTTT.

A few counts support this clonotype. This CDR3 reads CASSPPAPENYGYTF. As DNA, the CDR3 is TGTGCCAGCTCACCACCGGCACCGGAGAACTATGGCTACACCTTC. The genes are TRBV18 and TRBJ1-2; D is uncertain. This CDR3 has 15 residues. V lost 0 bases and J lost 2, with 10 bases in between. CDR1 and CDR2 from the germline V gene are KGHSH and LQKENI.

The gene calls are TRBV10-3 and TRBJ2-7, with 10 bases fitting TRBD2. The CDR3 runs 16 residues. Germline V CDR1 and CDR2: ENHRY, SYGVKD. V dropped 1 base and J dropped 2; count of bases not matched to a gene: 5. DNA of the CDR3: TGTGCCATCAGTGAGTTTGGCGGACTAGCGGCCTACGAGCAGTACTTC. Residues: CAISEFGGLAAYEQYF.

The CDR3 reads CASSLVWAGAGGKETQYF. In DNA, the CDR3 is TGTGCCAGCAGCTTAGTATGGGCAGGGGCGGGGGGTAAGGAGACCCAGTACTTC. V usage is TRBV7-2 and J usage is TRBJ2-5, with 8 bases that match TRBD2. The CDR3 has 18 amino acids. CDR1 SGHTA and CDR2 FQGNSA come from the germline V gene. Trimming at V came to 1 base and at J to 5 bases, leaving 15 bases not matched to a gene. The variable domain in full, with the rest retrieved from reference TRBV7-2 and TRBJ2-5, is GAGVSQSPSNKVTEKGKDVELRCDPISGHTALYWYRQSLGQGLEFLIYFQGNSAPDKSGLPSDRFSAERTGGSVSTLTIQRTQQEDSAVYLCASSLVWAGAGGKETQYFGPGTRLLVL.